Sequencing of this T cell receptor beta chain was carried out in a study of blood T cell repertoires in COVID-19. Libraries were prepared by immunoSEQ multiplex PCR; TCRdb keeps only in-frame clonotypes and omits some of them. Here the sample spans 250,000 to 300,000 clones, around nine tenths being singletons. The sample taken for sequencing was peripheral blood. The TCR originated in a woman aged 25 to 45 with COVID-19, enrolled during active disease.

The CDR3 nucleotides are TGTGCCAGCAGCTTAGGGGACAGGGATAATGAAAAACTGTTTTTT. It encodes CASSLGDRDNEKLFF. This rearrangement joins TRBV11-2 to TRBJ1-4, with TRBD1 matching over 9 bases. J lost 4 bases, V lost 1 base, and 1 base had no gene match. CDR3 length equals 15 residues. Germline V gives CDR1 SGHAT, CDR2 FQNNGV.